The subject of this entry is one T cell receptor beta chain. As yet, its antigen is unknown. Libraries were prepared by immunoSEQ multiplex PCR; TCRdb keeps only in-frame clonotypes and omits some of them. The table includes 450,000 to 600,000 clones, about four fifths detected once. Germline CDR1 is ENHRY and CDR2 is SYGVKD. The CDR3 consists of 13 residues. The V and J ends lost 7 bases and 6 bases respectively, with 15 bases between them. Donors were healthy HIV-negative adults without recently reported acute infections or vaccinations. These data originate in a study of shared clonotypes between healthy human individuals. Study-level results: The diversity represented, both genetic and in exposure history, was limited by few donors. An effect of sequencing depth on clonotype sharing among donors was expected.

J is TRBJ1-2 and V is TRBV10-3; no clear D. This clonotype originated in a woman aged 40 to 55 in good health. Some clones in this sample may be carry-over from other donors' samples. Sequencing used PBMCs. CDR3 in amino acids: CAITPLGGDGYTF. In DNA, the CDR3 is TGTGCCATCACTCCCTTAGGTGGGGATGGCTACACCTTC.